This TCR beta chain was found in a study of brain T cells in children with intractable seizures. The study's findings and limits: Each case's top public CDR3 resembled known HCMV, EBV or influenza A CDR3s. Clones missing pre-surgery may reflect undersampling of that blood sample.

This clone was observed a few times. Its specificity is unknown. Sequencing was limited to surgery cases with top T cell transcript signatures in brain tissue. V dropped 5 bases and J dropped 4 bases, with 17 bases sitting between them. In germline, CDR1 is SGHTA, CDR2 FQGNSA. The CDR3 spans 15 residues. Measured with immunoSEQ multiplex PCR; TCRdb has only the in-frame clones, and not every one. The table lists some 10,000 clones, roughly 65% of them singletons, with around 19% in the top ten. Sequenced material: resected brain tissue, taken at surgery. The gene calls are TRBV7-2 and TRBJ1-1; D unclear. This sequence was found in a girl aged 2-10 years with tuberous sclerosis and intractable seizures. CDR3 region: CASSQGSGRSTEAFF. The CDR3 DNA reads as TGTGCCAGCAGCCAAGGTAGTGGCAGAAGCACTGAAGCTTTCTTT.